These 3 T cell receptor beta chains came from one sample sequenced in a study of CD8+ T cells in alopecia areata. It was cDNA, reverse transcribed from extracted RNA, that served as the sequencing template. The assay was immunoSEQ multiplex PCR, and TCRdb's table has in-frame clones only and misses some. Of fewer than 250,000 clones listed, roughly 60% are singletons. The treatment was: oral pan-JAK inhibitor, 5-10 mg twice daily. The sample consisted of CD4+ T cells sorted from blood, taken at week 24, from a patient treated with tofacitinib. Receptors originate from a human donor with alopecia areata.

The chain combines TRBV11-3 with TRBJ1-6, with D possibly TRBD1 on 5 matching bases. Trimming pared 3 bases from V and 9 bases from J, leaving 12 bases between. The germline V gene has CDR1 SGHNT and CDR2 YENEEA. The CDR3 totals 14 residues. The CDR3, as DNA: TGTGCCAGCAGCTTCACAGGAATTGGTTCACCCCTCCACTTT. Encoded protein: CASSFTGIGSPLHF.

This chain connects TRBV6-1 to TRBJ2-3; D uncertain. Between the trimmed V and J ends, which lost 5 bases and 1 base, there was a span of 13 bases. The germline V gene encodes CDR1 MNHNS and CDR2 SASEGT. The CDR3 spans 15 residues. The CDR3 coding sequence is TGTGCCAGCAGTACCCCCAGATCGGGCACAGATACGCAGTATTTT. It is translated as CASSTPRSGTDTQYF.

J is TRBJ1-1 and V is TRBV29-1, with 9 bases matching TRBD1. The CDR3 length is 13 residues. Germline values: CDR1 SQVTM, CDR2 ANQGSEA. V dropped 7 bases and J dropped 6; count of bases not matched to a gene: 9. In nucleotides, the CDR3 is TGCAGCGCCTCCGGGACAGGGCGTTCTGAAGCTTTCTTT. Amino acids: CSASGTGRSEAFF.